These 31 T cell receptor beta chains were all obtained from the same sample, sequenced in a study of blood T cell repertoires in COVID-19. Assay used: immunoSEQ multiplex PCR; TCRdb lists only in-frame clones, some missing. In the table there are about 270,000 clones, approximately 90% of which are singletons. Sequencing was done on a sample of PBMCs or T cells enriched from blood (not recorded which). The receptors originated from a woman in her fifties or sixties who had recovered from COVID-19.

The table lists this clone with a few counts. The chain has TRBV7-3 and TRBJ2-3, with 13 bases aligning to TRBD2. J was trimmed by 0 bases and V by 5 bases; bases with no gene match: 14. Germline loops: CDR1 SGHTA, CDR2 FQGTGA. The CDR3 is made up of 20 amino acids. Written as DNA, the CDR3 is TGTGCCAGCAGCCCGCTCCCCGGGACTAGCGGGACAGCTAGCACAGATACGCAGTATTTT. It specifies CASSPLPGTSGTASTDTQYF.

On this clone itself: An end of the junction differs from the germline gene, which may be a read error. CDR3 sequence reads: CASSSRAQGDNEQFF. CDR3 nucleotide sequence: TGTGCTAGCAGCTCTAGAGCCCAGGGGGACAATGAGCAGTTCTTC. V usage is TRBV7-7 and J usage is TRBJ2-1, with 7 bases matching TRBD1. Germline V gene sequence: CDR1 SSHAT, CDR2 FNYEAQ (reference sequence). The CDR3 has 15 amino acids.

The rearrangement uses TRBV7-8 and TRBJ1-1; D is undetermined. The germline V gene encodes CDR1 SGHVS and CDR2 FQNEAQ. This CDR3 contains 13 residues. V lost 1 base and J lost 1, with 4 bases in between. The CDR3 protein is CASSLGRNTEAFF. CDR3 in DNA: TGTGCCAGCAGCTTAGGCAGGAACACTGAAGCTTTCTTT.

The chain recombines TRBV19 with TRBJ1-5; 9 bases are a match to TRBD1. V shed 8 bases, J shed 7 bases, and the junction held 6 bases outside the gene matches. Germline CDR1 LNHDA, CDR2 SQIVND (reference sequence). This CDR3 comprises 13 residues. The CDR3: CASAGTGLQPQHF. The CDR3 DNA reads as TGTGCCAGTGCCGGGACAGGGTTACAGCCCCAGCATTTT.

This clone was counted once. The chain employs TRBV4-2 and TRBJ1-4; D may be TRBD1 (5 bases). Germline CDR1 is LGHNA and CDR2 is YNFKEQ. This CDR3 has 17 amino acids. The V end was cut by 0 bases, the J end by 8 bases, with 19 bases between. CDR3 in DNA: TGTGCCAGCAGCCAAGATCTAGGACAAGTGTCTAGGGAAAAACTGTTTTTT. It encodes CASSQDLGQVSREKLFF.

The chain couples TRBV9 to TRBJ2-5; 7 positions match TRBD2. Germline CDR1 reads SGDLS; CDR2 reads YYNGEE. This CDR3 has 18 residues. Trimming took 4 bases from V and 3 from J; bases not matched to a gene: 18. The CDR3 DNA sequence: TGTGCCAGCAGCCCATCGGGGGGTACCGAGACTAGCAAAGAGACCCAGTACTTC. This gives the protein CASSPSGGTETSKETQYF.

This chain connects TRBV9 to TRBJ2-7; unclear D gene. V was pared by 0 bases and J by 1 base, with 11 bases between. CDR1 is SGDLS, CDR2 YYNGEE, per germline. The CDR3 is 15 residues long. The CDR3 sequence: CASSVDPRKSYEQYF. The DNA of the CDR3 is TGTGCCAGCAGCGTAGATCCCAGGAAATCCTACGAGCAGTACTTC.

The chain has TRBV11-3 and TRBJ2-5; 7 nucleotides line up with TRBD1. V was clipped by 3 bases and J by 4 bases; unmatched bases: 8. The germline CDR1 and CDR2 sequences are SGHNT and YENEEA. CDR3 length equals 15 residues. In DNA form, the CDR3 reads TGTGCCAGCAGCTTGACAGGGTTTGGAGTAGAGACCCAGTACTTC. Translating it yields CASSLTGFGVETQYF.

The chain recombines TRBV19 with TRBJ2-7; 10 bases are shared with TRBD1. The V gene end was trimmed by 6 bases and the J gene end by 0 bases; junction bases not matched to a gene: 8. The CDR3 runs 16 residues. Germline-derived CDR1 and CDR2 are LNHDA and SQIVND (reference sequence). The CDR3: CASSSPGQGLSYEQYF. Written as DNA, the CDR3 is TGTGCCAGTAGCTCCCCGGGACAGGGGCTCTCCTACGAGCAGTACTTC.

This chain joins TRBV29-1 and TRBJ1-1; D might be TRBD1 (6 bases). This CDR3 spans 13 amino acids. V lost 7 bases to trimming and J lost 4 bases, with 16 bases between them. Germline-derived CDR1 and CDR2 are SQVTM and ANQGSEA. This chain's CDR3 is CSATAGAGTEAFF. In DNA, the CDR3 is TGCAGCGCCACGGCGGGGGCTGGCACTGAAGCTTTCTTT.

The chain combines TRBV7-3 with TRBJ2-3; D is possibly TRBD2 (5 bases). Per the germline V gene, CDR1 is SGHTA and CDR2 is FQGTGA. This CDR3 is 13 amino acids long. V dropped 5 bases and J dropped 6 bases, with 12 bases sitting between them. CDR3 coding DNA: TGTGCCAGCAGCCTTACTAGTCCCGATACGCAGTATTTT. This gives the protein CASSLTSPDTQYF.

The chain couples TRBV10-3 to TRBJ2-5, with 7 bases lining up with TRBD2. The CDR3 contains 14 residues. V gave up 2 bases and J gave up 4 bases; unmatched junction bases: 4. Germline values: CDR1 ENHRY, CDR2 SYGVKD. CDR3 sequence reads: CAISEGPGGETQYF. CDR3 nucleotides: TGTGCCATCAGTGAGGGACCGGGAGGAGAGACCCAGTACTTC.

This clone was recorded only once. CDR3 nucleotide sequence: TGTGCCAGCTCACCACCCCCGGGACAGGGAAGTGAGCAGTTCTTC. It is translated as CASSPPPGQGSEQFF. The genes are TRBV18 and TRBJ2-1; 9 bases are shared with TRBD1. The germline V gene has CDR1 KGHSH and CDR2 LQKENI. The junction had 6 bases not matched to a gene; V was cut back by 0 bases and J by 9 bases. The CDR3 has 15 residues.

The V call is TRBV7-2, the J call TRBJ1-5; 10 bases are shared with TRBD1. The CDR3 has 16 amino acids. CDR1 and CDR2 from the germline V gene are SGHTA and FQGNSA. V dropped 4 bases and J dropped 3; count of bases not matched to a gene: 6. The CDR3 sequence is CASSSRDRGFNQPQHF. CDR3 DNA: TGTGCCAGCAGCTCCCGGGACAGGGGTTTCAATCAGCCCCAGCATTTT.

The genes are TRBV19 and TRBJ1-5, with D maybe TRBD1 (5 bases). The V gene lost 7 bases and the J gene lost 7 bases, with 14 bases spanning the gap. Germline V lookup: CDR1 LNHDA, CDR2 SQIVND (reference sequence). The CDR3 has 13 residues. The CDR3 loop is CASTSRGGQPQHF. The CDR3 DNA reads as TGTGCCAGTACCTCGAGGGGAGGGCAGCCCCAGCATTTT. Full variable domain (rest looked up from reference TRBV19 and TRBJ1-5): DGGITQSPKYLFRKEGQNVTLSCEQNLNHDAMYWYRQDPGQGLRLIYYSQIVNDFQKGDIAEGYSVSREKKESFPLTVTSAQKNPTAFYLCASTSRGGQPQHFGDGTRLSIL.

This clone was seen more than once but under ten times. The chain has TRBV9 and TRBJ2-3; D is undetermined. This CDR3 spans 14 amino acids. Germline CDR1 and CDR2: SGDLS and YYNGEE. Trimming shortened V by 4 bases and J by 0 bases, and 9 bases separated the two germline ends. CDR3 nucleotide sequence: TGTGCCAGCAGCCCAGAATCTAGCACAGATACGCAGTATTTT. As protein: CASSPESSTDTQYF.

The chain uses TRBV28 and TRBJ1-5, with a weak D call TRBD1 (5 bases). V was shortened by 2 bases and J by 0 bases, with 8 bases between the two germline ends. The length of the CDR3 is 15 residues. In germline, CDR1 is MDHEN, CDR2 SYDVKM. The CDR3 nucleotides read TGTGCCAGCAGTTTAATGACAGATAGCAATCAGCCCCAGCATTTT. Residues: CASSLMTDSNQPQHF.

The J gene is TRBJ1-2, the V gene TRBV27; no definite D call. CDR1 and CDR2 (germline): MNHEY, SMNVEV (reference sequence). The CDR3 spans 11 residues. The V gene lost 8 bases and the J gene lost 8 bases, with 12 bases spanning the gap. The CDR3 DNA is TGTGCCAGCGGTGGGCTAAGGGGCTACACCTTC. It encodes CASGGLRGYTF.

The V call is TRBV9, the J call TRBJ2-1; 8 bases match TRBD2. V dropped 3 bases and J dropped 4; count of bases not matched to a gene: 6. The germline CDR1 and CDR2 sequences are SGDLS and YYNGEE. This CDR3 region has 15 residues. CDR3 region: CASSGRLAGYNEQFF. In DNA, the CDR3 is TGTGCCAGCAGCGGGAGGTTAGCGGGGTACAATGAGCAGTTCTTC.

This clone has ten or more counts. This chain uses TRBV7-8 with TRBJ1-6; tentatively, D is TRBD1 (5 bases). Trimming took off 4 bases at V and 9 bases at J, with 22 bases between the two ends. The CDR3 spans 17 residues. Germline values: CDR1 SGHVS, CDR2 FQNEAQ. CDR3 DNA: TGTGCCAGCAGCTCGGGAGGCGTGGGGCCGCGCGGTTCACCCCTCCACTTT. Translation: CASSSGGVGPRGSPLHF.

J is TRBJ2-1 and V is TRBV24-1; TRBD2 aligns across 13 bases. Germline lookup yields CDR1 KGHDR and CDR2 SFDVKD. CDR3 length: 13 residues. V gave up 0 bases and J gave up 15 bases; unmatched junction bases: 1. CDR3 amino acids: CATSDLGLAGVFF. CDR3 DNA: TGTGCCACCAGTGATTTGGGACTAGCGGGAGTGTTCTTC.

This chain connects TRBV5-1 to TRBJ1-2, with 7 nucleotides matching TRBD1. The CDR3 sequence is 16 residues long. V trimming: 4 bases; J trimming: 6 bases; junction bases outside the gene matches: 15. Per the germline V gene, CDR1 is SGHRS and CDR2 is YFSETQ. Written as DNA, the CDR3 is TGCGCCAGCAGCCGCGTCGGGGCAGGGGGTCTGGATGGCTACACCTTC. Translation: CASSRVGAGGLDGYTF.

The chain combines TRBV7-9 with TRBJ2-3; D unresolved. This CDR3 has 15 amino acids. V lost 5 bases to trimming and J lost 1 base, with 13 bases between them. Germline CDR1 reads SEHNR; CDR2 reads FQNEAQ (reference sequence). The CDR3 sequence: CASSLAAPGTDTQYF. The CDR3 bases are TGTGCCAGCAGCCTGGCCGCCCCTGGCACAGATACGCAGTATTTT.

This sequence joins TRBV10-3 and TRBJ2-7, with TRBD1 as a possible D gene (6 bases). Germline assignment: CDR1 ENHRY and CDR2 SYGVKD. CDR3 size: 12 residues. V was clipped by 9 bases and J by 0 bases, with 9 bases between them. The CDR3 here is CAMRDNSYEQYF. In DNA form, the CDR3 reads TGTGCCATGAGGGACAACTCCTACGAGCAGTACTTC.

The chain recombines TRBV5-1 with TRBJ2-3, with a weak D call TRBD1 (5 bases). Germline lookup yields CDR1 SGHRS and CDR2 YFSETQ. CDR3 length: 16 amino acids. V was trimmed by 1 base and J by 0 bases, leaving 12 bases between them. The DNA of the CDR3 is TGCGCCAGCAGCTTGAGTAGCAGGGATAGCACAGATACGCAGTATTTT. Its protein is CASSLSSRDSTDTQYF.

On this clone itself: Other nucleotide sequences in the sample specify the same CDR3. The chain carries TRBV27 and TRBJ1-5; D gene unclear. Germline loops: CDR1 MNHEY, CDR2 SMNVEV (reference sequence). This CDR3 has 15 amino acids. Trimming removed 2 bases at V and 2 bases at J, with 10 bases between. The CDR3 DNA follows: TGTGCCAGCAGTTTACGAGAGGGAGGCAATCAGCCCCAGCATTTT. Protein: CASSLREGGNQPQHF.

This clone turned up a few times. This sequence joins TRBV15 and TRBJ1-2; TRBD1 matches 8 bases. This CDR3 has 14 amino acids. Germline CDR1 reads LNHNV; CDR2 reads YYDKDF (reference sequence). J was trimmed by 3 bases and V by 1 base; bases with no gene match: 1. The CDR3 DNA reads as TGTGCCACCAGCAGAGTGACAGGGGACTATGGCTACACCTTC. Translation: CATSRVTGDYGYTF.

Here the CDR3 reads CATSDLVGQGVFIRTEAFF. The CDR3 nucleotides read TGTGCCACCAGTGATTTAGTTGGGCAGGGGGTATTCATTCGCACTGAAGCTTTCTTT. The J gene is TRBJ1-1, the V gene TRBV24-1, with 7 bases aligning to TRBD1. Trimming cost V 1 base and J 4 bases; bases outside gene matches: 17. The CDR3 sequence is 19 residues long. Germline V gives CDR1 KGHDR, CDR2 SFDVKD.

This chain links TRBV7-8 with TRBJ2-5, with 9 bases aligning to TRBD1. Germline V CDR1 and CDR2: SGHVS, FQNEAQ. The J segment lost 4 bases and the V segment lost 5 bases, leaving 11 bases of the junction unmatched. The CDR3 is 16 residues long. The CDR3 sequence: CASSVRQQGAGETQYF. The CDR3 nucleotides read TGTGCCAGCAGCGTCCGCCAACAGGGGGCCGGAGAGACCCAGTACTTC.

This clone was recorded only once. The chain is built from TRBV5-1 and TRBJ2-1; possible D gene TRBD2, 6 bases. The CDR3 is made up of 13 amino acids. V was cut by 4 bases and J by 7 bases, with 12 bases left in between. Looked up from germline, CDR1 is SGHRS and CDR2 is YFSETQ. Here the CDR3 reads CASSRGLQNEQFF. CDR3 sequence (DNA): TGCGCCAGCAGCCGGGGACTTCAAAATGAGCAGTTCTTC.

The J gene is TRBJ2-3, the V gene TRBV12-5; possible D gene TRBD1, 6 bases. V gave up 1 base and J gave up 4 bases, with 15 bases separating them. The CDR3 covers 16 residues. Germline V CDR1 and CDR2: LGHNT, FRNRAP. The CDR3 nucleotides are TGTGCTAGTGGTTTGGGACCGGCAGGGGCAGCAGATACGCAGTATTTT. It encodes CASGLGPAGAADTQYF.